This T cell receptor beta chain was documented in a study of CD8 T cells in ankylosing spondylitis. General study results and limits: As reported, disease-linked clones showed significant enrichment in matched ankylosing spondylitis synovial fluid.

TCRdb recomputed calls from the 5' RACE reads with MiXCR, one row per CDR3 protein. This table has around 150,000 distinct CDR3 sequences, approximately 10% appearing once. The CDR3 has 19 amino acids. The V end was cut by 3 bases, the J end by 4 bases, with 28 bases between. In this sample, this clonotype turned up a few times. No antigen is known for it. This receptor was taken from a male donor with ankylosing spondylitis or in good health (not recorded which). The rearrangement links TRBV12-3 or TRBV12-4 to TRBJ2-7; the D is unclear. The specimen sequenced was blood, either unsorted or a sorted T cell fraction (not recorded which). The CDR3 DNA is TGTGCCAGCAGTTTTTCTCAGACAACTTGGGCCCGGATAGCTTACGAGCAGTACTTC. It is translated as CASSFSQTTWARIAYEQYF.